The entry below gives a single TCR beta chain sequence along with its context. Its target is unknown. This sample is part of a study of Ad26.COV2.S vaccination and SARS-CoV-2 variants. Whole-study findings and limits: Comparability of non-spike TCR breadth was observed across vaccine and placebo recipients. Vaccine recipients had higher spike-specific TCR breadth than placebo recipients.

CDR3 length equals 15 residues. Trimming removed 5 bases at V and 1 base at J, with 15 bases between. Germline-derived CDR1 and CDR2 are SGHAT and FQDESV (reference sequence). Profiling relied on immunoSEQ multiplex PCR, and the TCRdb table lists in-frame clones only, not all of them. The sample records 180,000 or so clones, roughly 87% being singletons. Sequences were derived from peripheral blood, sampled after recovery from COVID-19. The sequence derives from a human donor who had recovered from COVID-19. The rearrangement links TRBV11-1 to TRBJ2-7, with D possibly being TRBD2 (6 bases). The CDR3, as DNA: TGTGCCAGCAGCCTAGAGGCGGGGAGTTCCTACGAGCAGTACTTC. Translated, it gives CASSLEAGSSYEQYF. The full variable domain, completed using reference TRBV11-1 and TRBJ2-7, is EAEVAQSPRYKITEKSQAVAFWCDPISGHATLYWYRQILGQGPELLVQFQDESVVDDSQLPKDRFSAERLKGVDSTLKIQPAELGDSAMYLCASSLEAGSSYEQYFGPGTRLTVT.